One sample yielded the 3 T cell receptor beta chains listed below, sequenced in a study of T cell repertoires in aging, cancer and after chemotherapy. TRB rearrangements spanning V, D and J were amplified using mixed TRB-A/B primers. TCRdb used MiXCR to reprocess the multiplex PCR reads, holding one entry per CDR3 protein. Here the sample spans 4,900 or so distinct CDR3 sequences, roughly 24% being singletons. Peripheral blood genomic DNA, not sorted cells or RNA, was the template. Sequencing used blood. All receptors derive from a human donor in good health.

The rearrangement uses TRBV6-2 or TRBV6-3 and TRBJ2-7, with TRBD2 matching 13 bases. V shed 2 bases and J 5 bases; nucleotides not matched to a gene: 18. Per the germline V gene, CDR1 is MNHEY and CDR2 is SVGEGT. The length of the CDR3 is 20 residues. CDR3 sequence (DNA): TGTGCCAGCAGTTACCTTAGGACTAGCGGGAGAGGAAGGAATGCCAACGAGCAGTACTTC. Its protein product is CASSYLRTSGRGRNANEQYF.

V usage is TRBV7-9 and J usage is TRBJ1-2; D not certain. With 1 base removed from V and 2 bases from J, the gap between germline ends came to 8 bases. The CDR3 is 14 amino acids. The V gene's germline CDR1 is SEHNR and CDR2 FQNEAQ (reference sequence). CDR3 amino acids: CASSLVIGNYGYTF. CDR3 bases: TGTGCCAGCAGCTTAGTTATAGGGAACTATGGCTACACCTTC.

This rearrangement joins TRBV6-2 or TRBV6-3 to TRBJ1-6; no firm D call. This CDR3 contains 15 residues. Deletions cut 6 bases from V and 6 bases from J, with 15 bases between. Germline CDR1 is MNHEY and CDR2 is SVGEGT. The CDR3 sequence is CASRQGRVINSPLHF. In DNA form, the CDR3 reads TGTGCCAGCAGGCAAGGGAGGGTGATTAATTCACCCCTCCACTTT.